A single sample is the source of the 23 T cell receptor beta chains below, sequenced in a study of blood T cell repertoires in COVID-19. Sequencing used immunoSEQ multiplex PCR; TCRdb keeps in-frame clones, though not all of them. This table has some 500,000 clones, less than 90% appearing once. The sample taken for sequencing was peripheral blood. The origin of the receptors is a woman between 50 and 59 years old with COVID-19, enrolled during active disease.

The chain uses TRBV6-2 or TRBV6-3 and TRBJ2-1, with 9 bases fitting TRBD2. Germline CDR1 MNHEY, CDR2 SVGEGT. The V gene end was trimmed by 5 bases and the J gene end by 10 bases; junction bases not matched to a gene: 3. The CDR3 extends over 12 amino acids. This chain's CDR3 is CASSPRGGEQFF. DNA of the CDR3: TGTGCCAGCAGTCCGCGGGGGGGCGAGCAGTTCTTC.

The genes are TRBV28 and TRBJ1-1, with D uncertain. V lost 3 bases to trimming and J lost 8 bases, with 7 bases between them. This CDR3 is 11 amino acids long. Germline CDR1 reads MDHEN; CDR2 reads SYDVKM. The CDR3 nucleotides read TGTGCCAGCAGTTTTAGACTCGAAGCTTTCTTT. Its translation: CASSFRLEAFF.

The chain uses TRBV19 and TRBJ2-2; 8 bases agree with TRBD1. The germline CDR1 and CDR2 sequences are LNHDA and SQIVND (reference sequence). Trimming took 6 bases from V and 5 from J; bases not matched to a gene: 5. The CDR3 loop spans 14 amino acids. CDR3 residues: CASSITGGTGELFF. In DNA form, the CDR3 reads TGTGCCAGTAGCATTACAGGGGGGACCGGGGAGCTGTTTTTT. The complete variable domain, with remaining parts taken from reference TRBV19 and TRBJ2-2, reads DGGITQSPKYLFRKEGQNVTLSCEQNLNHDAMYWYRQDPGQGLRLIYYSQIVNDFQKGDIAEGYSVSREKKESFPLTVTSAQKNPTAFYLCASSITGGTGELFFGEGSRLTVL.

V gene TRBV11-3 combines with J gene TRBJ1-2; 8 nucleotides match TRBD1. CDR3 length: 13 residues. With V trimmed by 1 base and J by 7 bases, 2 bases remained unmatched. Germline assignment: CDR1 SGHNT and CDR2 YENEEA. CDR3 in DNA: TGTGCCAGCAGCTTAGCAGGGGGCACTGGCTACACCTTC. This translates into CASSLAGGTGYTF.

The chain uses TRBV19 and TRBJ1-1; TRBD1 matches at 7 bases. The CDR3 is 15 amino acids. Germline CDR1 is LNHDA and CDR2 is SQIVND (reference sequence). With 5 bases clipped from V and 0 bases from J, the junction kept 6 bases outside the gene matches. CDR3 DNA sequence: TGTGCCAGTAGTCGCCTGGGACAGCTGAACACTGAAGCTTTCTTT. Its protein product is CASSRLGQLNTEAFF.

A few counts support this clone. The chain carries TRBV4-1 and TRBJ2-7; D is ambiguous. The CDR3 is made up of 14 amino acids. Germline CDR1 and CDR2: MGHRA and YSYEKL. Between the trimmed V and J ends, which lost 0 bases and 4 bases, there was a span of 10 bases. The CDR3 spells CASSQERAFYEQYF. In nucleotides, the CDR3 is TGCGCCAGCAGCCAAGAAAGAGCTTTTTACGAGCAGTACTTC.

This chain links TRBV6-1 with TRBJ1-2, with 9 positions matching TRBD1. The germline CDR1 and CDR2 sequences are MNHNS and SASEGT. V shed 3 bases and J 1 base; nucleotides not matched to a gene: 6. The CDR3 has 16 residues. CDR3 region: CASSEGTGNINYGYTF. The CDR3 nucleotides are TGTGCCAGCAGTGAGGGGACAGGGAACATTAACTATGGCTACACCTTC.

CDR3 protein: CASSIYGPGQGQDTQYF. CDR3 nucleotide sequence: TGTGCCAGTAGTATTTACGGGCCGGGACAGGGACAAGATACGCAGTATTTT. This sequence joins TRBV19 and TRBJ2-3, with 9 nucleotides matching TRBD1. Germline CDR1 and CDR2: LNHDA and SQIVND (reference sequence). The CDR3 spans 17 residues. Losses at the gene ends were 3 bases for V and 5 bases for J; bases not matched to a gene: 12.

V gene TRBV5-1 combines with J gene TRBJ2-3; a weak D match, TRBD1 (5 bases). Germline V gives CDR1 SGHRS, CDR2 YFSETQ. V gave up 0 bases and J gave up 3 bases, with 11 bases separating them. The CDR3 consists of 15 residues. The CDR3 sequence: CASSLEATGTDTQYF. CDR3 in DNA: TGCGCCAGCAGCTTGGAGGCTACAGGTACAGATACGCAGTATTTT.

The V and J genes are TRBV10-3 and TRBJ1-1; 7 bases agree with TRBD1. Unmatched junction bases numbered 8, after V lost 10 bases and J lost 3 bases. The CDR3 is 13 amino acids. Germline V gene data show CDR1 as ENHRY and CDR2 as SYGVKD. For the CDR3, the DNA is TGTGCCACCCGGACAGGACGGGACACTGAAGCTTTCTTT. Translation: CATRTGRDTEAFF.

V usage is TRBV4-1 and J usage is TRBJ1-1, with 10 bases lining up with TRBD1. Germline V lookup: CDR1 MGHRA, CDR2 YSYEKL. The V and J ends lost 1 base and 4 bases, in that order; junction bases with no gene match: 6. This CDR3 has 16 residues. The CDR3 DNA is TGCGCCAGCAGCCAAGGGGACAGGGGAGGTCGCACTGAAGCTTTCTTT. Residues: CASSQGDRGGRTEAFF.

The rearrangement joins TRBV19 to TRBJ1-5; no definite D call. CDR1 LNHDA and CDR2 SQIVND come from the germline V gene (reference sequence). The CDR3 loop spans 14 amino acids. V was trimmed by 5 bases and J by 1 base, leaving 9 bases between them. This chain's CDR3 is CASSDDGSNQPQHF. The CDR3 DNA sequence: TGTGCCAGTAGTGATGACGGGAGCAATCAGCCCCAGCATTTT.

The gene calls are TRBV6-2 or TRBV6-3 and TRBJ2-2; D gene uncertain. Germline V lookup: CDR1 MNHEY, CDR2 SVGEGT. Trimming cost V 4 bases and J 7 bases, with 7 bases left between them. The CDR3 extends over 12 amino acids. The CDR3 sequence is CASSSTGGELFF. DNA for the CDR3: TGTGCCAGCAGTTCTACGGGCGGGGAGCTGTTTTTT.

This chain uses TRBV7-2 with TRBJ2-1; D perhaps matches TRBD2 (7 bases). This CDR3 comprises 15 residues. The V end lost 1 base, the J end lost 7 bases, and 14 bases lay between the germline ends. The germline V gene has CDR1 SGHTA and CDR2 FQGNSA. The CDR3 bases are TGTGCCAGCAGCTTAGTTGGGGGGGCGCAGAATGAGCAGTTCTTC. Translation: CASSLVGGAQNEQFF.

This rearrangement joins TRBV7-9 to TRBJ1-6; D gene ambiguous. CDR3 length: 13 residues. The V gene's germline CDR1 is SEHNR and CDR2 FQNEAQ (reference sequence). The ends were cut back, 0 bases at V and 6 bases at J, with 3 bases in the middle. CDR3 region: CASSLASNSPLHF. CDR3 bases: TGTGCCAGCAGCTTAGCGAGTAATTCACCCCTCCACTTT.

J is TRBJ2-1 and V is TRBV10-1; a weak D match, TRBD2 (6 bases). Germline CDR1 is WNHNN and CDR2 is SYGVQD (reference sequence). The CDR3 totals 18 residues. V lost 0 bases to trimming and J lost 2 bases, with 17 bases between them. The CDR3 region has the DNA TGCGCCAGCAGTGAGTCCCGCGGGCGGGAAGTGACCTACAATGAGCAGTTCTTC. It encodes CASSESRGREVTYNEQFF.

The chain employs TRBV24-1 and TRBJ2-3, with D possibly matching TRBD2 (7 bases). CDR1 and CDR2 from the germline V gene are KGHDR and SFDVKD. Trimming took off 2 bases at V and 2 bases at J, with 10 bases between the two ends. The CDR3 has 15 amino acids. CDR3: CATSDSAGATDTQYF. The CDR3 DNA sequence: TGTGCCACCAGTGATTCGGCGGGGGCCACAGATACGCAGTATTTT.

The J gene is TRBJ1-5, the V gene TRBV11-2, with D unclear. Germline V gene sequence: CDR1 SGHAT, CDR2 FQNNGV. The length of the CDR3 is 14 residues. V lost 1 base and J lost 0, with 4 bases in between. CDR3 bases: TGTGCCAGCAGCTTAGGAGATAGCAATCAGCCCCAGCATTTT. Its protein is CASSLGDSNQPQHF.

V usage is TRBV7-2 and J usage is TRBJ1-2; 8 bases are a match to TRBD1. V shed 5 bases and J 13 bases; nucleotides not matched to a gene: 6. Germline CDR1 SGHTA, CDR2 FQGNSA. This CDR3 has 11 amino acids. CDR3 in amino acids: CASSRTGIFTF. CDR3 bases: TGTGCCAGCAGCCGGACAGGGATTTTCACCTTC.

Here the CDR3 DNA reads TGCGCCAGCAGCCCACTAGCGGGGGGGCCTCAAGAGACCCAGTACTTC. Amino acid sequence: CASSPLAGGPQETQYF. This chain connects TRBV4-1 to TRBJ2-5; 13 bases map to TRBD2. The V and J ends lost 4 bases and 2 bases, in that order; junction bases with no gene match: 4. Per the germline V gene, CDR1 is MGHRA and CDR2 is YSYEKL. This CDR3 is built from 16 residues.

DNA of the CDR3: TGTGCCAGCAGCTTAGCGAGAAGTGGCGGACATTCCACAGATACGCAGTATTTT. This sequence encodes CASSLARSGGHSTDTQYF. This chain joins TRBV7-9 and TRBJ2-3; TRBD1 might be the D (5 bases). From germline, CDR1 is SEHNR and CDR2 FQNEAQ (reference sequence). V dropped 0 bases and J dropped 2 bases, with 18 bases sitting between them. CDR3 length: 18 amino acids.

V is TRBV9 and J is TRBJ1-6; possibly TRBD1 for D (5 bases). V lost 0 bases and J 8 bases, leaving 15 bases between the germline ends. CDR1 is SGDLS and CDR2 is YYNGEE in the germline V gene. This CDR3 has 16 amino acids. The CDR3 here is CASSVDYGRGDSPLHF. CDR3 nucleotide sequence: TGTGCCAGCAGCGTAGACTACGGCCGGGGGGATTCACCCCTCCACTTT.

J is TRBJ1-4 and V is TRBV5-8, with a possible D match to TRBD1 (5 bases). Germline CDR1 is SGHTS and CDR2 is YDEGEE. CDR3 length: 14 residues. The V gene lost 0 bases and the J gene lost 8 bases, with 11 bases spanning the gap. This CDR3 reads CASSLGQGKEKLFF. CDR3 nucleotides: TGTGCCAGCAGCTTGGGGCAGGGTAAAGAAAAACTGTTTTTT.